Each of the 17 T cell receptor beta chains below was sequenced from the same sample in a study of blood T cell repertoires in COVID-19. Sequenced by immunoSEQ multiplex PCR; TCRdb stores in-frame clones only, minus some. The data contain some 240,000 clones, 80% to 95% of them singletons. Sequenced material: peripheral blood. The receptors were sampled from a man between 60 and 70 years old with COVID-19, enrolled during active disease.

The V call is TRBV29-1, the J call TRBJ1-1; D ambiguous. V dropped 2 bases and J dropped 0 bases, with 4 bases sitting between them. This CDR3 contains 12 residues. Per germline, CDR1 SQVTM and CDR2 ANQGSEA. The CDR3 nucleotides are TGCAGCGTTGAACCAATGAACACTGAAGCTTTCTTT. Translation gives CSVEPMNTEAFF.

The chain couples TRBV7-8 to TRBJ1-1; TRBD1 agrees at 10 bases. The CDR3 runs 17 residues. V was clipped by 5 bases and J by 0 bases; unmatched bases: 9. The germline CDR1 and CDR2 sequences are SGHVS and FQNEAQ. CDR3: CASSPARQGAMNTEAFF. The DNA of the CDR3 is TGTGCCAGCAGCCCAGCCCGACAGGGGGCGATGAACACTGAAGCTTTCTTT.

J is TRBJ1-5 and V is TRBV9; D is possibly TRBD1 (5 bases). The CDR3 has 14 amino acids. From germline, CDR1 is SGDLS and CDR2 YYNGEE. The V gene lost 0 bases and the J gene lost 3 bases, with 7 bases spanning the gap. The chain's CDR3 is CASSVEGANQPQHF. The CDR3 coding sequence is TGTGCCAGCAGCGTAGAAGGGGCCAATCAGCCCCAGCATTTT.

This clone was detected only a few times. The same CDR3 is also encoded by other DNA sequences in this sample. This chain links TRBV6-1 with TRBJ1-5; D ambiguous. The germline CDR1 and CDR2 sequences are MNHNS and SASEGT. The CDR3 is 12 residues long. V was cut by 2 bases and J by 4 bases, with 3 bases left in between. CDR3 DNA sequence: TGTGCCAGCAGTGAACATAATCAGCCCCAGCATTTT. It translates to CASSEHNQPQHF.

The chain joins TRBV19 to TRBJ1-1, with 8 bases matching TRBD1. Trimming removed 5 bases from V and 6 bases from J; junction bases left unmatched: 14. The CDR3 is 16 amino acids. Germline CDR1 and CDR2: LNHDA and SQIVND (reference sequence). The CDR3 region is CASSSDRAGSYSEAFF. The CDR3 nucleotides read TGTGCCAGTAGTTCGGACAGGGCCGGGAGTTATTCTGAAGCTTTCTTT.

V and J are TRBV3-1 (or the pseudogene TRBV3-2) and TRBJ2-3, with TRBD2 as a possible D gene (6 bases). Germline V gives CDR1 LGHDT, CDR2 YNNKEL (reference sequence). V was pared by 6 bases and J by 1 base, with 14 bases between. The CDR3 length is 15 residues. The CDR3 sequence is CASSPTGARTDTQYF. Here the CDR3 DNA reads TGTGCCAGCAGTCCTACGGGAGCACGCACAGATACGCAGTATTTT.

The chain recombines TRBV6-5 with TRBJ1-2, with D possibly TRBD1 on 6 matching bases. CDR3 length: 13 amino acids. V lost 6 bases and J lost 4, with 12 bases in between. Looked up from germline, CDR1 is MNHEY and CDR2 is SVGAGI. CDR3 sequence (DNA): TGTGCCAGCAGGGGTACAGGGAGCTATGGCTACACCTTC. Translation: CASRGTGSYGYTF.

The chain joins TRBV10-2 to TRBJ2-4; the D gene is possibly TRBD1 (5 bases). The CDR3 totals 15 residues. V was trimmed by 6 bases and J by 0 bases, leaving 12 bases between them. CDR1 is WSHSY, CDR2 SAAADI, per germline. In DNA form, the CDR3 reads TGCGCCAGCAGGCCCGGACAAGTAGCCAAAAACATTCAGTACTTC. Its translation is CASRPGQVAKNIQYF.

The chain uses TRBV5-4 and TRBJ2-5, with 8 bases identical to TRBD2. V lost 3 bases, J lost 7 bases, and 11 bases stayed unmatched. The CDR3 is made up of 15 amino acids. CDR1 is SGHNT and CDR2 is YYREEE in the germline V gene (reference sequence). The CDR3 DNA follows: TGTGCCAGCAGCTCGGGACTAGTAACCGAAGGGACCCAGTACTTC. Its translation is CASSSGLVTEGTQYF. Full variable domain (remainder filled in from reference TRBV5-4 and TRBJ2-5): ETGVTQSPTHLIKTRGQQVTLRCSSQSGHNTVSWYQQALGQGPQFIFQYYREEENGRGNFPPRFSGLQFPNYSSELNVNALELDDSALYLCASSSGLVTEGTQYFGPGTRLLVL.

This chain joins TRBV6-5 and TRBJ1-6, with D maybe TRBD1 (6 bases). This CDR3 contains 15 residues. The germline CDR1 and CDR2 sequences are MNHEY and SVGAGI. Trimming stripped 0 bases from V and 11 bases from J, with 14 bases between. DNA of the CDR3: TGTGCCAGCAGTTACTCCGGGGGGCGGCGACCACCCCTCCACTTT. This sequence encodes CASSYSGGRRPPLHF.

The CDR3 sequence is CASRSLGGYTF. CDR3 nucleotide sequence: TGTGCCAGCAGAAGCCTTGGTGGCTACACCTTC. V and J are TRBV27 and TRBJ1-2; D call uncertain. The V gene lost 6 bases and the J gene lost 7 bases, with 9 bases spanning the gap. The germline V gene encodes CDR1 MNHEY and CDR2 SMNVEV (reference sequence). CDR3 size: 11 residues.

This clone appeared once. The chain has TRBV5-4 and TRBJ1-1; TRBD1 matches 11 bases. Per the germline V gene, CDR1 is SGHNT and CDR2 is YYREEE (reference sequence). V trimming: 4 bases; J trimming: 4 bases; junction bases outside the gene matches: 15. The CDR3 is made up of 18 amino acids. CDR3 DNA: TGTGCCAGCAGCATGCTCATATCGGGACAGGGGGGAATCACTGAAGCTTTCTTT. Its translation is CASSMLISGQGGITEAFF.

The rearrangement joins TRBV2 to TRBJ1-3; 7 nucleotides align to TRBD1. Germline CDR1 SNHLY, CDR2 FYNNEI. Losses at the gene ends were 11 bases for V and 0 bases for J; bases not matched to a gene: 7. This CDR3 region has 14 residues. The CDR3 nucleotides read TGTGCCGGGGACAGCAGGCTCTCTGGAAACACCATATATTTT. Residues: CAGDSRLSGNTIYF.

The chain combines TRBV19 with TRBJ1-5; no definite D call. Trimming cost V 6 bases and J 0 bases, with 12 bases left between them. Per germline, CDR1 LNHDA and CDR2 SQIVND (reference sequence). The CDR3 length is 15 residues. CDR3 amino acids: CASRGGEHSNQPQHF. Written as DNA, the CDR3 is TGTGCCAGTAGAGGCGGAGAGCATAGCAATCAGCCCCAGCATTTT.

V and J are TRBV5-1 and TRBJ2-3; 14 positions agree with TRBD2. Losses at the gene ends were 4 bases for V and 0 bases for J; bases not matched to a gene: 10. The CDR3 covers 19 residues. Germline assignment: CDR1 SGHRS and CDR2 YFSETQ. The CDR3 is CASSGSLGTSGGSTDTQYF. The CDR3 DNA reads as TGCGCCAGCAGCGGCTCTTTGGGGACTAGCGGGGGAAGCACAGATACGCAGTATTTT.

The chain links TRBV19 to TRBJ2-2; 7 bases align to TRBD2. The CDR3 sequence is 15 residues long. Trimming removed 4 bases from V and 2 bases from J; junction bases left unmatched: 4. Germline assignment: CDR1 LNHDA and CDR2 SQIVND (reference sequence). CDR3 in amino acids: CASSTGGGNTGELFF. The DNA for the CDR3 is TGTGCCAGTAGTACAGGCGGGGGTAACACCGGGGAGCTGTTTTTT. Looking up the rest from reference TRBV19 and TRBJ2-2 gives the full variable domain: DGGITQSPKYLFRKEGQNVTLSCEQNLNHDAMYWYRQDPGQGLRLIYYSQIVNDFQKGDIAEGYSVSREKKESFPLTVTSAQKNPTAFYLCASSTGGGNTGELFFGEGSRLTVL.

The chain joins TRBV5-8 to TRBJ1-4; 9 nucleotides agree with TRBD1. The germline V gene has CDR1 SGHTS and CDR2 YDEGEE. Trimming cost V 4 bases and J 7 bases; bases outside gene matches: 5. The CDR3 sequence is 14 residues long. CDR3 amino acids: CASSPGQGREKLFF. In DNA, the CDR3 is TGTGCCAGCAGCCCGGGACAGGGTCGTGAAAAACTGTTTTTT.